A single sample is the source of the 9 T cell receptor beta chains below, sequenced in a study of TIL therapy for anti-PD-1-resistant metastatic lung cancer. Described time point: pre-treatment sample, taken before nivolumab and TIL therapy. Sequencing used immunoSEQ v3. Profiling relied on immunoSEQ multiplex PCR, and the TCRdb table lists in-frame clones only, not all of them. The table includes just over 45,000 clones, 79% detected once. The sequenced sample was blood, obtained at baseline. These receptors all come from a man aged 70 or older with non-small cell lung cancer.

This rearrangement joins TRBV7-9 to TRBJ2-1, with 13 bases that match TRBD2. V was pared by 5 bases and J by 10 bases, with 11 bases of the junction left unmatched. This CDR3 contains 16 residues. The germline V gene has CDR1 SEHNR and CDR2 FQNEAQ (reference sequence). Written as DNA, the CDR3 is TGTGCCAGCAGCCGTCCTTGGACTAGCGGGAGTAGGGAGCAGTTCTTC. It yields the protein CASSRPWTSGSREQFF.

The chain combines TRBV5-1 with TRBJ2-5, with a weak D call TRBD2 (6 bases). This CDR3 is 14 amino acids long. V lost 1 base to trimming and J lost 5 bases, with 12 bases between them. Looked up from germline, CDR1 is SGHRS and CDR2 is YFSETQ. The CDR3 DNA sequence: TGCGCCAGCAGCTTGAGGGGAGGAAAGGAGACCCAGTACTTC. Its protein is CASSLRGGKETQYF.

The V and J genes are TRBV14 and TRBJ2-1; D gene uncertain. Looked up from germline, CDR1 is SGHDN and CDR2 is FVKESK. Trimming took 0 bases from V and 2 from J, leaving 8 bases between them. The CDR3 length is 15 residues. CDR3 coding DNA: TGTGCCAGCAGCCAAGAAGGGCACCCCTACAATGAGCAGTTCTTC. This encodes CASSQEGHPYNEQFF.

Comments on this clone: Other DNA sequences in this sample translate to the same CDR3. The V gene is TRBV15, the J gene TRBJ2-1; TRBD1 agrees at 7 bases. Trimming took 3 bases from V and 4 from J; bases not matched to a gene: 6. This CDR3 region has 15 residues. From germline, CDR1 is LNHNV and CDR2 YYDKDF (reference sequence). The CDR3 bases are TGTGCCACCAGCAGGGAACGGGACAGATACAATGAGCAGTTCTTC. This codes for CATSRERDRYNEQFF. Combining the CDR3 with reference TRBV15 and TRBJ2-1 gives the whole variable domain DAMVIQNPRYQVTQFGKPVTLSCSQTLNHNVMYWYQQKSSQAPKLLFHYYDKDFNNEADTPDNFQSRRPNTSFCFLDIRSPGLGDTAMYLCATSRERDRYNEQFFGPGTRLTVL.

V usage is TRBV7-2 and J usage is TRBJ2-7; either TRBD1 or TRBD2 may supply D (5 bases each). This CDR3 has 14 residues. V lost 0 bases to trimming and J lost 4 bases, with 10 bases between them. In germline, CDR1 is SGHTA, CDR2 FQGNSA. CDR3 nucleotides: TGTGCCAGCAGCTTAGCCCTGGGGGTTTACGAGCAGTACTTC. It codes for CASSLALGVYEQYF.

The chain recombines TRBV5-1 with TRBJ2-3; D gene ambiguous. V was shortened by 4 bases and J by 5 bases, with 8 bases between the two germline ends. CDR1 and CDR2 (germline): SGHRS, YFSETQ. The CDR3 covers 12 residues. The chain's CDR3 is CASSPDIDTQYF. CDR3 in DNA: TGCGCCAGCAGCCCCGATATAGATACGCAGTATTTT.

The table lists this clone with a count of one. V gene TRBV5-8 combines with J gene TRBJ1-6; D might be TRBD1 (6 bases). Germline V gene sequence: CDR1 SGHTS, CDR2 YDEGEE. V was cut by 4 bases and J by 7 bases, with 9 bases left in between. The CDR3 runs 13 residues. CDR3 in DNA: TGTGCCAGCAGCCGCGGACAGAATTCACCCCTCCACTTT. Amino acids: CASSRGQNSPLHF.

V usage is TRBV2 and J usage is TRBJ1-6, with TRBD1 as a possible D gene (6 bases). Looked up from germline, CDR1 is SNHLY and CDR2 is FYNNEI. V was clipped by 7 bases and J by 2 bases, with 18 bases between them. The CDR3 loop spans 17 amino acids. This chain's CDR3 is CASISSTGTTYNSPLHF. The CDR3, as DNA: TGTGCCAGCATCTCGTCTACAGGGACCACCTATAATTCACCCCTCCACTTT.

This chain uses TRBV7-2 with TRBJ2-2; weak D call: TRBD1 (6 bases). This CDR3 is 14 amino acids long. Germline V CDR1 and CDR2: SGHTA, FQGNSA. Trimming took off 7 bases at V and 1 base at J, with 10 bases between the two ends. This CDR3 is CASTKTGNTGELFF. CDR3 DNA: TGTGCCAGCACCAAGACAGGGAACACCGGGGAGCTGTTTTTT.